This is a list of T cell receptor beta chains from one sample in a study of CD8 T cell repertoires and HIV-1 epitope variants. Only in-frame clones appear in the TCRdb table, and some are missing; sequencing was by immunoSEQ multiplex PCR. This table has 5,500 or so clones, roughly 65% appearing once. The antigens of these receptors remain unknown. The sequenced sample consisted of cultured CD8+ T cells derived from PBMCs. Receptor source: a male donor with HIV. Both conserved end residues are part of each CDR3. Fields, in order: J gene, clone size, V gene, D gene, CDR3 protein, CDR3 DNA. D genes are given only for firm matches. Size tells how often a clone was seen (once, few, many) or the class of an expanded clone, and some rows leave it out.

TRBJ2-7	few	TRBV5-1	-	CASSLVGALTPGYEQYF	TGCGCCAGCAGCTTGGTCGGTGCCTTGACTCCGGGGTACGAGCAGTACTTC
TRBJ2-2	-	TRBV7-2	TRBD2	CASSLDWRERRGGELFF	TGTGCCAGCAGCTTAGACTGGCGGGAGAGGCGGGGCGGGGAGCTGTTTTTT
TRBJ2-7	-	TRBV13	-	CASSLFRGEQYF	TGTGCCAGCAGCTTATTCAGGGGCGAGCAGTACTTC
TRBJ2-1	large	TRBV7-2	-	CASSLDGASEQFF	TGTGCCAGCAGCTTAGACGGTGCCAGTGAGCAGTTCTTC
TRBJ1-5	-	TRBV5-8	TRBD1	CASSLFGGQGGQPQHF	TGTGCCAGCAGCTTGTTTGGGGGACAGGGCGGTCAGCCCCAGCATTTT
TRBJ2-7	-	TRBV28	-	CASRGSPYEQYF	TGTGCCAGCAGGGGGTCTCCCTACGAGCAGTACTTC
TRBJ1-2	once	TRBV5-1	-	CASIGDLGSGYTF	TGCGCCAGCATCGGGGACCTCGGATCAGGCTACACCTTC
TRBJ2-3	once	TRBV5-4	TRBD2	CASSRGTSGPIDTQYF	TGTGCCAGCAGCCGCGGGACTAGCGGCCCGATTGATACGCAGTATTTT
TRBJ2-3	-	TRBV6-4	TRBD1	CASSEEGAADTQYF	TGTGCCAGCAGTGAAGAGGGGGCGGCAGATACGCAGTATTTT
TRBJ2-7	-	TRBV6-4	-	CASSFGGTSGYAYEQYF	TGTGCCAGCAGTTTTGGGGGAACTTCCGGGTACGCCTACGAGCAGTACTTC
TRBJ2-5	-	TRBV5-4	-	CASSLSGYETQYF	TGTGCCAGCAGCTTATCCGGGTACGAGACCCAGTACTTC
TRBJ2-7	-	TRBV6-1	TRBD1	CASSEVQGAGEQYF	TGTGCCAGCAGTGAAGTACAGGGGGCGGGAGAGCAGTACTTC
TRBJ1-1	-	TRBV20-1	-	CSARRNTEAFF	TGCAGTGCTCGAAGGAACACTGAAGCTTTCTTT
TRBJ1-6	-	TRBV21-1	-	CASSKGGPYNSPLHF	TGTGCCAGCAGCAAAGGAGGGCCCTATAATTCACCCCTCCACTTT
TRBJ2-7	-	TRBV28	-	CASSWSEDEQYF	TGTGCCAGCAGTTGGTCCGAGGACGAGCAGTACTTC
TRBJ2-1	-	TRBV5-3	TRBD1	CARSLGQGHNEQFF	TGTGCCAGAAGCTTGGGACAGGGGCACAATGAGCAGTTCTTC
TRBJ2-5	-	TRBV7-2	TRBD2	CASSSGGGVQETQYF	TGTGCCAGCAGCTCCGGCGGGGGGGTCCAAGAGACCCAGTACTTC
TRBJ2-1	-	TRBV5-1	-	CASTPLQFF	TGCGCCAGCACCCCCCTACAGTTCTTC